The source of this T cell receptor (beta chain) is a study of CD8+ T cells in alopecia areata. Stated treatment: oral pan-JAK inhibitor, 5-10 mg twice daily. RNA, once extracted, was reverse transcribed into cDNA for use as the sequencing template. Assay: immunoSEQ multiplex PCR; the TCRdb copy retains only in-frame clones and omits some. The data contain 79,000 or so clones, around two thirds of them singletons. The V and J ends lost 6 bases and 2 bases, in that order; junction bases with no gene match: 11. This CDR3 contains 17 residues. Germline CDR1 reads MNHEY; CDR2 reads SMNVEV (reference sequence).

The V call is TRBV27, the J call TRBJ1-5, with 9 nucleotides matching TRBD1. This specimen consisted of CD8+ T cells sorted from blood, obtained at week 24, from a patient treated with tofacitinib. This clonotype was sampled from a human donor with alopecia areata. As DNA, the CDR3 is TGTGCCAGCAGCCAGGGGACAGGGCCCGGCGGCAATCAGCCCCAGCATTTT. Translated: CASSQGTGPGGNQPQHF.